A selection of T cell receptor beta chains follows, all from one sample in a study of identical twins. TCRdb processed the 5' RACE reads anew with MiXCR; each CDR3 protein has one entry. In the table there are 700,000 or so distinct CDR3 sequences, around 20% of which are singletons. These same records also appear under a second study, on T cells expressing NK-cell markers.

Sequenced input: PBMCs. These receptors were collected from a woman younger than 35 in good health. Each CDR3 is given with its conserved first and last residue. The order of the fields is V gene, clone size, D gene, J gene, CDR3 DNA, CDR3 protein. A D gene is named only where the DNA matches it firmly. Clone size is not always given. Where it is, it says once, few, many or a class for expanded clones.

>TRBV25-1|few|TRBD2|TRBJ2-4
TGTGCCAGCAGTGAGGGGGGGACAGCCAAAAACATTCAGTACTTC
CASSEGGTAKNIQYF
>TRBV20-1|many|TRBD1|TRBJ2-7
TGCAGTGCTACCGGGACAGGGAGCTCCTACGAGCAGTACTTC
CSATGTGSSYEQYF
>TRBV30|-|-|TRBJ2-2
TGTGCCTGGACCTCTTGGGGACGAGGTGGGGAGCTGTTTTTT
CAWTSWGRGGELFF
>TRBV6-1|-|-|TRBJ1-2
TGTGCCAGCAGTGACCTGGGCTCAGGGGAGCATGGCTACACCTTC
CASSDLGSGEHGYTF
>TRBV11-2|-|-|TRBJ2-3
TGTGCCAGCAGGTTCAGGGTAGATACGCAGTATTTT
CASRFRVDTQYF
>TRBV20-1|many|-|TRBJ2-7
TGCAGCGCCAGTAGCGGCTACGAGCAGTACTTC
CSASSGYEQYF
>TRBV14|-|-|TRBJ2-1
TGTGCCACTCCGGTCTCCTACAATGAGCAGTTCTTC
CATPVSYNEQFF
>TRBV9|many|-|TRBJ2-1
TGTGCCAGCAGCGTAGCCAGCTCCTACAATGAGCAGTTCTTC
CASSVASSYNEQFF
>TRBV7-8|-|-|TRBJ2-7
TGTGCCAGCAGCCATGAGGTCAACGAGCAGTACTTC
CASSHEVNEQYF
>TRBV20-1|-|-|TRBJ2-1
TGCAGTGCTAGAGATCAGGGGCAAGCCTACAATGAGCAGTTCTTC
CSARDQGQAYNEQFF
>TRBV7-3|-|TRBD2|TRBJ2-3
TGTGCCAGCAGCTTAACTCCCCGCGGGGGGGGGTTAGATACGCAGTATTTT
CASSLTPRGGGLDTQYF
>TRBV20-1|few|-|TRBJ1-1
TGCAGTGCTAGAGATTTGGAGGTGAACACTGAAGCTTTCTTT
CSARDLEVNTEAFF
>TRBV29-1|-|TRBD2|TRBJ2-5
TGCAGCGTTGAATTCCCCAGCGGGAGGCTCCAAGAGACCCAGTACTTC
CSVEFPSGRLQETQYF
>TRBV5-1|few|-|TRBJ1-5
TGCGCCAGCCGGCTCGACGGATATAATCAGCCCCAGCATTTT
CASRLDGYNQPQHF
>TRBV5-1|-|-|TRBJ2-7
TGCGCCAGCAGCTGGTCCCACTACGAGCAGTACTTC
CASSWSHYEQYF
>TRBV5-5|once|-|TRBJ2-6
TGTGCCAGCAGCTTGACTCCGTCTGGGGCCAACGTCCTGACTTTC
CASSLTPSGANVLTF
>TRBV10-3|-|TRBD1|TRBJ2-5
TGTGCCATCTCAGGGACAGGGCGTGAGACCCAGTACTTC
CAISGTGRETQYF
>TRBV4-3|-|TRBD2|TRBJ2-1
TGCGCCAGCAGCCATCCACTAGCGGGAGGGGGAAATGAGCAGTTCTTC
CASSHPLAGGGNEQFF
>TRBV4-3|many|-|TRBJ2-1
TGCGCCAGCAGCCAATTGGGGGATAGGCAGTTCTTC
CASSQLGDRQFF
>TRBV9|few|-|TRBJ1-6
TGTGCCAGCAGCGCCACAGGGAAAGGCAATTCACCCCTCCACTTT
CASSATGKGNSPLHF
>TRBV10-3|few|-|TRBJ1-2
TGTGCCATCAACCCTGGGTCGGGGAATGGCTACACCTTC
CAINPGSGNGYTF
>TRBV10-3|-|-|TRBJ1-1
TGTGCCATCAGTTTTGACCGCGACACTGAAGCTTTCTTT
CAISFDRDTEAFF
>TRBV29-1|-|-|TRBJ2-3
TGCAGCGTTCGGGGCCCGAGTGAGGGACCAGATACGCAGTATTTT
CSVRGPSEGPDTQYF
>TRBV20-1|-|TRBD2|TRBJ2-3
TGCAGTGCTTACCCTCCTATTAGCGGGGGCACAGATACGCAGTATTTT
CSAYPPISGGTDTQYF
>TRBV29-1|-|TRBD1|TRBJ1-2
TGCAGCGTTGAAAGGGGACAGGTTTGGGGCTACACCTTC
CSVERGQVWGYTF
>TRBV20-1|many|TRBD2|TRBJ2-7
TGCAGTGCTGGTAGCGGGGCGTCCTACGAGCAGTACTTC
CSAGSGASYEQYF
>TRBV29-1|-|-|TRBJ2-1
TGCAGCGCTCCCCAAGGGGTAGGAACCTACAATGAGCAGTTCTTC
CSAPQGVGTYNEQFF
>TRBV21-1|few|-|TRBJ2-6
TGTGCCAGCAGCAAAGGGGGAGCGCCGACGGGGGCTGGGGCCAACGTCCTGACTTTC
CASSKGGAPTGAGANVLTF
>TRBV7-2|few|TRBD1|TRBJ2-5
TGTGCCAGCAGGCCCCCGGGACAGGGATTGGAGACCCAGTACTTC
CASRPPGQGLETQYF
>TRBV4-1|few|TRBD2|TRBJ2-2
TGCGCCAGCAGCCAAGTGGGCCCGGGGGGGGGCCCCGGGGAGCTGTTTTTT
CASSQVGPGGGPGELFF
>TRBV5-1|few|TRBD2|TRBJ2-1
TGCGCCAGCAGCTTGACGACTAGCAGTTCTTTAGAGCAGTTCTTC
CASSLTTSSSLEQFF
>TRBV20-1|many|-|TRBJ2-5
TGCAGTGCTAGAGTCCCTAGCGCGGAGACCCAGTACTTC
CSARVPSAETQYF
>TRBV2|-|TRBD2|TRBJ2-3
TGTGCCAGCAGCTCCCTCCCGGGACTAGCGGAGCACACAGATACGCAGTATTTT
CASSSLPGLAEHTDTQYF
>TRBV12-3/TRBV12-4|few|-|TRBJ2-1
TGTGCCAGCAGTGAGGGGGGCAGGGTCCATGAGCAGTTCTTC
CASSEGGRVHEQFF
>TRBV20-1|-|-|TRBJ1-5
TGCAGTGCCAAGCCGGGACAAGCAGCTCAGCCCCAGCATTTT
CSAKPGQAAQPQHF
>TRBV10-3|-|TRBD2|TRBJ2-7
TGTGCCATCAGTGTCCAAACTAGCGGGGCTTACGAGCAGTACTTC
CAISVQTSGAYEQYF
>TRBV7-3|-|-|TRBJ2-2
TGTGCCAGCAGCTTAAAAGTGCCCGGGACGACTGGGGAGCTGTTTTTT
CASSLKVPGTTGELFF
>TRBV6-5|few|-|TRBJ2-3
TGTGCCAGCAGTTATCCGCGGGGGAAGGGGGCAGATACGCAGTATTTT
CASSYPRGKGADTQYF
>TRBV9|-|-|TRBJ1-1
TGTGCCAGCAGCGGGGGAGGGGGTATGAACACTGAAGCTTTCTTT
CASSGGGGMNTEAFF
>TRBV12-3/TRBV12-4|few|TRBD2|TRBJ2-1
TGTGCCAGCAGTTTTATCGCTAGCGGGATTGTCTACAATGAGCAGTTCTTC
CASSFIASGIVYNEQFF
>TRBV29-1|-|TRBD2|TRBJ2-3
TGCAGCGTTGTAGTGCGAGCGGGGGCAGATACGCAGTATTTT
CSVVVRAGADTQYF
>TRBV7-2|many|TRBD1|TRBJ1-1
TGTGCCAGCAGTTGGGACAGGGAAAAAGCTTTCTTT
CASSWDREKAFF
>TRBV7-8|few|TRBD1|TRBJ1-1
TGTGCCAGCAGCCACCCTACAGGGGCCGATGAAGCTTTCTTT
CASSHPTGADEAFF
>TRBV12-3/TRBV12-4|few|TRBD1|TRBJ2-3
TGTGCCAGCAGTGATTTTGGCAGGGGGACAGATACGCAGTATTTT
CASSDFGRGTDTQYF
>TRBV10-2|-|-|TRBJ1-5
TGCGCCAGCAGTCAGACCGATCAGCCCCAGCATTTT
CASSQTDQPQHF
>TRBV6-1|-|TRBD1|TRBJ2-7
TGTGCCAGCAGTGAAGGGGAAAGGACAGGGTATTCCTACGAGCAGTACTTC
CASSEGERTGYSYEQYF
>TRBV10-2|few|-|TRBJ2-7
TGCGCCAGCCTCGGGCGGACCGCCTACGAGCAGTACTTC
CASLGRTAYEQYF
>TRBV29-1|-|-|TRBJ2-7
TGCAGCGTTGGGGACGGTACCTACGAGCAGTACTTC
CSVGDGTYEQYF
>TRBV6-1|few|-|TRBJ2-7
TGTGCCAGCCGGGACTTAGCCTACGAGCAGTACTTC
CASRDLAYEQYF
>TRBV20-1|few|-|TRBJ1-1
TGCAGTGCTAGAGCTCTCGGGAGGGCTTTCTTT
CSARALGRAFF